Shown below are 14 T cell receptor beta chains from a single sample sequenced in a study of siplizumab effects on memory and regulatory T cells. Only in-frame clones appear in the TCRdb table, and some are missing; sequencing was by immunoSEQ multiplex PCR. The table has 95,000 to 100,000 clones, around 90% seen once. The sequenced sample consisted of non-Treg CD4+ T cells sorted from blood. These receptor sequences come from a human donor in good health.

The chain joins TRBV5-4 to TRBJ2-5; TRBD2 matches at 8 bases. J lost 4 bases, V lost 0 bases, and 11 bases had no gene match. The CDR3 covers 17 residues. CDR1 is SGHNT, CDR2 YYREEE, per germline (reference sequence). CDR3 DNA: TGTGCCAGCAGCTTGGCCGGGACTAGTCTTATAGCAGAGACCCAGTACTTC. This codes for CASSLAGTSLIAETQYF.

The V and J genes are TRBV28 and TRBJ2-3; 7 positions agree with TRBD1. The CDR3 is 13 residues long. The germline V gene has CDR1 MDHEN and CDR2 SYDVKM. V lost 6 bases and J lost 5; bases outside the gene matches: 5. CDR3 amino acids: CASSKDREDTQYF. In DNA, the CDR3 is TGTGCCAGCAGCAAAGACAGGGAAGATACGCAGTATTTT.

This chain links TRBV30 with TRBJ2-4; 12 nucleotides align to TRBD2. There are 15 residues in the CDR3. The V and J ends lost 0 bases and 9 bases, in that order; junction bases with no gene match: 6. Per the germline V gene, CDR1 is GTSNPN and CDR2 is SVGIG (reference sequence). Here the CDR3 reads CAWSVLAGGEGIQYF. The CDR3 DNA is TGTGCCTGGAGTGTCCTAGCGGGAGGGGAGGGCATTCAGTACTTC. The full variable domain, in which reference TRBV30 and TRBJ2-4 provide the parts outside the CDR3, is SQTIHQWPATLVQPVGSPLSLECTVEGTSNPNLYWYRQAAGRGLQLLFYSVGIGQISSEVPQNLSASRPQDRQFILSSKKLLLSDSGFYLCAWSVLAGGEGIQYFGAGTRLSVL.

V is TRBV7-3 and J is TRBJ2-1; D is uncertain. This CDR3 has 17 amino acids. Trimming pared 1 base from V and 0 bases from J, leaving 13 bases between. Per the germline V gene, CDR1 is SGHTA and CDR2 is FQGTGA. The CDR3: CASSLKGPKSSYNEQFF. The CDR3 DNA reads as TGTGCCAGCAGCTTAAAAGGGCCCAAGAGCTCCTACAATGAGCAGTTCTTC.

The rearrangement uses TRBV6-5 and TRBJ2-7; D may correspond to TRBD1 or TRBD2 (5 bases each). V lost 2 bases, J lost 3 bases, and 11 bases lay in between. The CDR3 extends over 14 amino acids. Germline values: CDR1 MNHEY, CDR2 SVGAGI. Here the CDR3 DNA reads TGTGCCAGCAGTTACCAAGGGACGGTCTACGAGCAGTACTTC. Its translation: CASSYQGTVYEQYF.

This clone was found once. The CDR3 reads CASSFGTSGDTQYF. CDR3 DNA: TGTGCCAGCAGTTTTGGGACGTCGGGGGATACGCAGTATTTT. The chain couples TRBV27 to TRBJ2-3; D could derive from TRBD1 or TRBD2 (5 bases each). This CDR3 comprises 14 residues. Germline lookup yields CDR1 MNHEY and CDR2 SMNVEV (reference sequence). Trimming shortened V by 3 bases and J by 6 bases, and 13 bases separated the two germline ends.

The chain employs TRBV14 and TRBJ1-3; D is unclear. Trimming took 0 bases from V and 4 from J, leaving 4 bases between them. CDR1 and CDR2 from the germline V gene are SGHDN and FVKESK. The CDR3 has 13 residues. CDR3 protein: CASSQDLGNTIYF. For the CDR3, the DNA is TGTGCCAGCAGCCAAGATCTGGGAAACACCATATATTTT.

The CDR3 bases are TGTGCCAGCAGTGAAACCGGGGGGGGCAATCAGCCCCAGCATTTT. As protein: CASSETGGGNQPQHF. The rearrangement joins TRBV2 to TRBJ1-5; possible D gene TRBD1, 5 bases. CDR1 and CDR2 from the germline V gene are SNHLY and FYNNEI. With 2 bases removed from V and 2 bases from J, the gap between germline ends came to 10 bases. The CDR3 covers 15 residues.

The chain has TRBV7-6 and TRBJ2-7; 10 nucleotides line up with TRBD2. The CDR3 totals 16 residues. V lost 2 bases, J lost 0 bases, and 4 bases stayed unmatched. Germline V gives CDR1 SGHVS, CDR2 FNYEAQ. In DNA, the CDR3 is TGTGCCAGCAGCTTACGCACTAGCGGGACCTCCTACGAGCAGTACTTC. Translation: CASSLRTSGTSYEQYF.

The rearrangement links TRBV14 to TRBJ2-2, with 7 bases identical to TRBD2. The germline gives CDR1 SGHDN, CDR2 FVKESK. J was trimmed by 0 bases and V by 8 bases; bases with no gene match: 3. This CDR3 spans 14 amino acids. The CDR3 sequence is CASRTSANTGELFF. The CDR3 DNA sequence: TGTGCCAGCCGAACTAGCGCGAACACCGGGGAGCTGTTTTTT.

The rearrangement uses TRBV6-6 and TRBJ2-7; D call uncertain. The CDR3 is made up of 11 amino acids. Per germline, CDR1 MNHNY and CDR2 SVGAGI (reference sequence). Between the trimmed V and J ends, which lost 6 bases and 3 bases, there was a span of 6 bases. The CDR3 region has the DNA TGTGCCAGCAGCCGTGACTACGAGCAGTACTTC. Translation gives CASSRDYEQYF.

The chain joins TRBV5-1 to TRBJ2-1, with TRBD2 identical over 11 bases. This CDR3 region has 15 residues. Losses at the gene ends were 5 bases for V and 1 base for J; bases not matched to a gene: 2. Germline V gene lookup returns CDR1 SGHRS and CDR2 YFSETQ. CDR3 in amino acids: CASRLAGVSYNEQFF. DNA for the CDR3: TGCGCCAGCAGACTAGCGGGAGTGTCCTACAATGAGCAGTTCTTC.

The CDR3 region has the DNA TGTGCCAGCAGTTTATTTGGGACTAGCGGGATCCTATCCTCCTACGAGCAGTACTTC. This sequence encodes CASSLFGTSGILSSYEQYF. V is TRBV27 and J is TRBJ2-7; 13 bases are a match to TRBD2. This CDR3 contains 19 residues. Germline V gene sequence: CDR1 MNHEY, CDR2 SMNVEV (reference sequence). J was trimmed by 0 bases and V by 1 base; bases with no gene match: 9.

The rearrangement joins TRBV12-5 to TRBJ2-4, with 10 nucleotides matching TRBD2. V lost 5 bases and J lost 7; bases outside the gene matches: 2. Looked up from germline, CDR1 is LGHNT and CDR2 is FRNRAP. The CDR3 sequence is 13 residues long. The CDR3 sequence: CASGPSGSNIQYF. CDR3 sequence (DNA): TGTGCTAGTGGTCCTAGCGGGAGCAACATTCAGTACTTC.